Presented here are 27 T cell receptor beta chains from one specimen sequenced in a study of cytomegalovirus exposure and HLA in healthy donors. In the PCR, 60 Vbeta and 13 Jbeta primers were used. Some clones are missing from TCRdb's copy, which holds only in-frame ones; the method was immunoSEQ multiplex PCR. The table records about 200,000 clones, roughly 80% of them present only once. Sequenced sample: PBMCs. These receptors all stem from a man aged 35-49 years in good health and CMV-seropositive.

The chain recombines TRBV6-5 with TRBJ2-7, with 12 nucleotides matching TRBD2. This CDR3 has 15 residues. Germline V CDR1 and CDR2: MNHEY, SVGAGI. V shed 7 bases, J shed 0 bases, and the junction held 4 bases outside the gene matches. The CDR3: CASTLTSGGSYEQYF. CDR3 nucleotide sequence: TGTGCCAGCACCTTGACTAGCGGGGGCTCCTACGAGCAGTACTTC.

The rearrangement links TRBV6-4 to TRBJ2-3, with 8 bases fitting TRBD2. The CDR3 has 15 residues. Germline loops: CDR1 MRHNA, CDR2 SNTAGT. V was pared by 6 bases and J by 3 bases, with 8 bases of the junction left unmatched. In DNA, the CDR3 is TGTGCCAGCAGCCCAAGCGGGAGTTGGACAGATACGCAGTATTTT. Translated: CASSPSGSWTDTQYF.

Here the CDR3 reads CASSLNGLAENTDTQYF. In DNA form, the CDR3 reads TGTGCCAGCAGCCTTAACGGACTAGCGGAGAACACAGATACGCAGTATTTT. The V and J genes are TRBV5-6 and TRBJ2-3, with 10 bases aligning to TRBD2. Trimming at V came to 4 bases and at J to 2 bases, leaving 10 bases not matched to a gene. The CDR3 contains 17 residues. Germline CDR1 reads SGHDT; CDR2 reads YYEEEE.

The genes are TRBV30 and TRBJ2-5, with 7 bases aligning to TRBD1. Germline CDR1 and CDR2: GTSNPN and SVGIG (reference sequence). The CDR3 is made up of 15 amino acids. V lost 0 bases and J lost 1; bases outside the gene matches: 5. The CDR3 DNA reads TGTGCCTGGAGTGTACAGGGGCCCTTCCAAGAGACCCAGTACTTC. Protein: CAWSVQGPFQETQYF. The whole variable domain, remainder taken from reference TRBV30 and TRBJ2-5, is SQTIHQWPATLVQPVGSPLSLECTVEGTSNPNLYWYRQAAGRGLQLLFYSVGIGQISSEVPQNLSASRPQDRQFILSSKKLLLSDSGFYLCAWSVQGPFQETQYFGPGTRLLVL.

As DNA, the CDR3 is TGTGCCAGCAGCCCAGGGGGACAGGGGCGAGATACGCAGTATTTT. Protein product: CASSPGGQGRDTQYF. The V and J genes are TRBV7-8 and TRBJ2-3; 10 nucleotides align to TRBD1. Germline V CDR1 and CDR2: SGHVS, FQNEAQ. The junction had 7 bases not matched to a gene; V was cut back by 5 bases and J by 5 bases. This CDR3 is 15 amino acids long.

The chain recombines TRBV9 with TRBJ2-5; 8 bases are shared with TRBD1. The CDR3 extends over 14 amino acids. The germline gives CDR1 SGDLS, CDR2 YYNGEE. V shed 3 bases and J 5 bases; nucleotides not matched to a gene: 6. CDR3 sequence reads: CASSGQGNGETQYF. DNA of the CDR3: TGTGCCAGCAGCGGACAGGGGAATGGTGAGACCCAGTACTTC.

V usage is TRBV7-3 and J usage is TRBJ2-2, with a possible D match to TRBD1 (6 bases). Germline V gives CDR1 SGHTA, CDR2 FQGTGA. The CDR3 is 16 amino acids. The germline V and J ends were trimmed by 5 bases and 0 bases, with 13 bases remaining between them. As DNA, the CDR3 is TGTGCCAGCAGCCCCCATGGGGGCTCGAACACCGGGGAGCTGTTTTTT. Its translation is CASSPHGGSNTGELFF.

The chain couples TRBV13 to TRBJ2-2, with D possibly being TRBD1 (5 bases). Germline V gene lookup returns CDR1 PRHDT and CDR2 FYEKMQ (reference sequence). V gave up 1 base and J gave up 2 bases, with 8 bases separating them. CDR3 size: 15 residues. In nucleotides, the CDR3 is TGTGCCAGCAGCTTAGAGGGGATAAACACCGGGGAGCTGTTTTTT. As protein: CASSLEGINTGELFF.

V and J are TRBV27 and TRBJ2-7; D perhaps matches TRBD1 (6 bases). This CDR3 is 15 amino acids long. From germline, CDR1 is MNHEY and CDR2 SMNVEV (reference sequence). The germline V and J ends were trimmed by 4 bases and 6 bases, with 19 bases remaining between them. The DNA of the CDR3 is TGTGCCAGCAGTTCTATCCTCAGGGGTGTAGGCGAGCAGTACTTC. Its translation is CASSSILRGVGEQYF.

V usage is TRBV10-3 and J usage is TRBJ2-7; the match to TRBD1 covers 8 bases. J gave up 2 bases and V 3 bases, and 6 bases lay outside the gene matches. Germline V CDR1 and CDR2: ENHRY, SYGVKD. CDR3 length: 15 amino acids. The CDR3 DNA reads as TGTGCCATCAGTGACTGGACAGGGAGGACCTACGAGCAGTACTTC. The encoded protein is CAISDWTGRTYEQYF.

The V call is TRBV10-3, the J call TRBJ2-5; perhaps TRBD1 as D (6 bases). V lost 0 bases to trimming and J lost 4 bases, with 12 bases between them. In germline, CDR1 is ENHRY, CDR2 SYGVKD. This CDR3 comprises 15 residues. This CDR3 reads CAISESTGSGETQYF. The CDR3 nucleotides read TGTGCCATCAGTGAGTCGACAGGCTCGGGAGAGACCCAGTACTTC.

This chain links TRBV4-1 with TRBJ1-4; D is undetermined. V lost 1 base, J lost 0 bases, and 3 bases lay in between. The CDR3 is made up of 14 amino acids. Germline assignment: CDR1 MGHRA and CDR2 YSYEKL. The CDR3 nucleotides read TGCGCCAGCAGCCAAGCCTCAACTAATGAAAAACTGTTTTTT. This translates into CASSQASTNEKLFF.

This clone has just a few counts. The CDR3 sequence is CASSQDPPRTGWNYGYTF. The CDR3 nucleotides read TGCGCCAGCAGCCAAGATCCCCCCAGGACAGGTTGGAACTATGGCTACACCTTC. The rearrangement links TRBV4-1 to TRBJ1-2; 7 bases are shared with TRBD1. The CDR3 extends over 18 amino acids. Germline values: CDR1 MGHRA, CDR2 YSYEKL. V lost 0 bases to trimming and J lost 2 bases; unmatched junction nucleotides: 12.

The J gene is TRBJ1-1, the V gene TRBV7-3; 8 nucleotides line up with TRBD1. The trim removed 5 bases at V and 1 base at J, leaving 6 bases unmatched. This CDR3 has 15 amino acids. Germline CDR1 and CDR2: SGHTA and FQGTGA. This CDR3 reads CASSPGGGGNTEAFF. CDR3 DNA: TGTGCCAGCAGCCCAGGGGGCGGGGGGAACACTGAAGCTTTCTTT.

V gene TRBV5-6 combines with J gene TRBJ2-4, with 9 bases fitting TRBD1. The V segment lost 5 bases and the J segment 6 bases; nucleotides outside the gene matches: 9. From germline, CDR1 is SGHDT and CDR2 YYEEEE. This CDR3 region has 15 residues. The CDR3 region is CASSLRDRDRNIQYF. CDR3 nucleotide sequence: TGTGCCAGCAGTCTCCGGGACAGGGATAGAAACATTCAGTACTTC.

This clone has a handful of counts. The chain employs TRBV15 and TRBJ2-1; possibly TRBD1 for D (6 bases). Germline CDR1 and CDR2: LNHNV and YYDKDF (reference sequence). There are 14 residues in the CDR3. The V and J ends lost 1 base and 12 bases respectively, with 16 bases between them. The CDR3 DNA reads TGTGCCACCAGCAGAGGGGTAACAGGGTACAGGCAGTTCTTC. Translation gives CATSRGVTGYRQFF.

The chain joins TRBV2 to TRBJ1-3; 9 positions match TRBD1. The CDR3 totals 15 residues. V was pared by 8 bases and J by 3 bases, with 8 bases of the junction left unmatched. CDR1 and CDR2 (germline): SNHLY, FYNNEI. For the CDR3, the DNA is TGTGCCAGCCGGGGACAGGGAAATTATGGAAACACCATATATTTT. This translates into CASRGQGNYGNTIYF.

The CDR3 nucleotides read TGTGCCAGCAGCTCACCACAGGGATATCGCTCCTACGAGCAGTACTTC. This encodes CASSSPQGYRSYEQYF. The chain couples TRBV28 to TRBJ2-7, with D possibly matching TRBD1 (6 bases). This CDR3 contains 16 residues. Germline CDR1 MDHEN, CDR2 SYDVKM. V lost 6 bases to trimming and J lost 0 bases, with 18 bases between them.

The rearrangement links TRBV6-1 to TRBJ2-5; maybe TRBD2 (5 bases). The ends were cut back, 4 bases at V and 5 bases at J, with 20 bases in the middle. This CDR3 has 16 residues. Germline V gene lookup returns CDR1 MNHNS and CDR2 SASEGT. This CDR3 is CASSGMGAADLETQYF. In DNA form, the CDR3 reads TGTGCCAGCAGTGGGATGGGAGCCGCTGATTTGGAGACCCAGTACTTC.

J is TRBJ2-5 and V is TRBV5-1, with D possibly matching TRBD2 (6 bases). Trimming left V 3 bases short and J 5 bases short, with 11 bases between. The CDR3 length is 13 residues. Germline V gene data show CDR1 as SGHRS and CDR2 as YFSETQ. The CDR3 nucleotides are TGCGCCAGCAGCTCGGGAGCCCGGGAGACCCAGTACTTC. Translating gives CASSSGARETQYF. Based on the CDR3 plus reference TRBV5-1 and TRBJ2-5, the full variable domain is KAGVTQTPRYLIKTRGQQVTLSCSPISGHRSVSWYQQTPGQGLQFLFEYFSETQRNKGNFPGRFSGRQFSNSRSEMNVSTLELGDSALYLCASSSGARETQYFGPGTRLLVL.

This chain uses TRBV11-2 with TRBJ2-7, with 9 bases fitting TRBD2. Germline V gene data show CDR1 as SGHAT and CDR2 as FQNNGV. There are 15 residues in the CDR3. J gave up 2 bases and V 2 bases, and 4 bases lay outside the gene matches. For the CDR3, the DNA is TGTGCCAGCAGCTTATCCAGCGGGAGGACCTACGAGCAGTACTTC. This encodes CASSLSSGRTYEQYF.

V is TRBV5-1 and J is TRBJ1-1, with D possibly matching TRBD1 (5 bases). V lost 7 bases and J lost 5, with 18 bases in between. The CDR3 runs to 14 residues. Germline values: CDR1 SGHRS, CDR2 YFSETQ. This CDR3 is CASRVNQGWTEAFF. CDR3 in DNA: TGCGCCAGCCGGGTGAATCAGGGTTGGACTGAAGCTTTCTTT. The full variable domain, with the rest looked up from reference TRBV5-1 and TRBJ1-1, is KAGVTQTPRYLIKTRGQQVTLSCSPISGHRSVSWYQQTPGQGLQFLFEYFSETQRNKGNFPGRFSGRQFSNSRSEMNVSTLELGDSALYLCASRVNQGWTEAFFGQGTRLTVV.

The V and J genes are TRBV5-1 and TRBJ2-3; TRBD2 matches at 9 bases. The junction had 4 bases not matched to a gene; V was cut back by 0 bases and J by 2 bases. The CDR3 runs to 16 residues. Germline values: CDR1 SGHRS, CDR2 YFSETQ. CDR3 nucleotides: TGCGCCAGCAGCTTGGGGGCTAGCGGGGCCACAGATACGCAGTATTTT. Its protein product is CASSLGASGATDTQYF. The full variable domain, rest sourced from reference TRBV5-1 and TRBJ2-3, is KAGVTQTPRYLIKTRGQQVTLSCSPISGHRSVSWYQQTPGQGLQFLFEYFSETQRNKGNFPGRFSGRQFSNSRSEMNVSTLELGDSALYLCASSLGASGATDTQYFGPGTRLTVL.

This clone came up once. The chain recombines TRBV14 with TRBJ2-5, with D maybe TRBD2 (5 bases). The CDR3 has 15 residues. Trimming shortened V by 2 bases and J by 5 bases, and 15 bases separated the two germline ends. In germline, CDR1 is SGHDN, CDR2 FVKESK. This CDR3 reads CASSQYRGVRETQYF. CDR3 bases: TGTGCCAGCAGCCAATATCGGGGAGTGAGGGAGACCCAGTACTTC.

The V and J genes are TRBV9 and TRBJ2-2; 13 bases are a match to TRBD2. This CDR3 contains 16 residues. V shed 0 bases and J 4 bases; nucleotides not matched to a gene: 0. Looked up from germline, CDR1 is SGDLS and CDR2 is YYNGEE. CDR3 bases: TGTGCCAGCAGCGTAGGGACTAGCGGGGGCACCGGGGAGCTGTTTTTT. This codes for CASSVGTSGGTGELFF.

This chain connects TRBV6-1 to TRBJ1-2; D gene ambiguous. Looked up from germline, CDR1 is MNHNS and CDR2 is SASEGT. CDR3 length: 13 residues. Trimming removed 7 bases at V and 4 bases at J, with 13 bases between. As DNA, the CDR3 is TGTGCCAGCAAGCGAGACTTGGGCTATGGCTACACCTTC. Amino acids: CASKRDLGYGYTF.

This clone was observed a handful of times. The chain has TRBV5-1 and TRBJ2-5; tentatively, D is TRBD1 (6 bases). This CDR3 contains 15 residues. Germline V gene sequence: CDR1 SGHRS, CDR2 YFSETQ. V lost 2 bases and J 0 bases, leaving 11 bases between the germline ends. The CDR3 loop reads CASSFLGQNQETQYF. CDR3 bases: TGCGCCAGCAGCTTCCTAGGACAGAACCAAGAGACCCAGTACTTC.